The entry below describes one T cell receptor (beta chain). Methods used by the authors: Amplifying reference gene primers gave estimates of nucleated cell counts. Clones were read by immunoSEQ multiplex PCR, and TCRdb kept only the in-frame ones, dropping some. V and J calls and clone size are as listed in that table; D and trimming were resolved from the DNA. The sample shows fewer than 150,000 clones, 84% of them seen only once. Germline V gives CDR1 KGHSH, CDR2 LQKENI. The CDR3 is 17 residues long. The junction had 4 bases not matched to a gene; V was cut back by 0 bases and J by 0 bases. The record originates from a study of blood T cell repertoires in COVID-19. Study in general: Samples came from the United States, Italy and Spain, spanning acute and convalescent COVID-19. PBMCs, B-cell-depleted T cells, or T cells provided the cDNA or gDNA that made up the material.

The TCR originated in a woman aged 40-49 years with acute or convalescent COVID-19. Sequenced: peripheral blood. V and J are TRBV18 and TRBJ2-4; 8 bases map to TRBD1. The CDR3 protein is CASSPPDRAVAKNIQYF. The DNA of the CDR3 is TGTGCCAGCTCACCACCGGACAGGGCCGTAGCCAAAAACATTCAGTACTTC.